The TCR beta chain under discussion was sequenced for a study of T cells in Graves' hyperthyroidism and ophthalmopathy. The CDR3 contains 13 residues. CDR1 is SQVTM and CDR2 is ANQGSEA in the germline V gene. A note on this clonotype: Relative to the germline gene, one junction end is altered; a read error may explain this.

It was RNA transcripts that yielded the amplified TCR beta CDR3 regions. RT-PCR in the first round (using the HTBI primer set) targeted the TCR CDR3. TCRdb analysed the multiplex PCR reads with MiXCR anew, one entry per CDR3 protein. Here the sample spans around 600,000 distinct CDR3 sequences, 40% to 55% being singletons. The sequence derives from an adult man with Graves' disease, either hyperthyroidism or ophthalmopathy (not recorded which). This rearrangement joins TRBV29-1 to TRBJ2-7; 10 bases match TRBD2. The sample taken for sequencing was peripheral blood or thyroid tissue (not recorded which). This CDR3 reads CSVEILAGYEQHF. The CDR3 DNA sequence: TGCAGCGTTGAAATACTAGCGGGGTACGAGCAGCACTTC.